One and the same sample provided the 17 T cell receptor beta chains below, sequenced in a study of blood T cell repertoires in COVID-19. Profiling relied on immunoSEQ multiplex PCR, and the TCRdb table lists in-frame clones only, not all of them. The sample records some 370,000 clones, nearly 90% being singletons. The material sequenced was peripheral blood. All receptors come from a man younger than 35 with active or convalescent COVID-19.

This clone was seen a handful of times. The chain links TRBV4-2 to TRBJ1-2; the D is unclear. Germline CDR1 reads LGHNA; CDR2 reads YNFKEQ. Between the trimmed V and J ends, which lost 4 bases and 8 bases, there was a span of 23 bases. The CDR3 consists of 16 residues. CDR3 amino acids: CASSRQPDANDGGYTF. CDR3 bases: TGTGCCAGCAGCCGCCAACCAGATGCGAACGACGGGGGCTACACCTTC.

This sequence joins TRBV12-5 and TRBJ2-2, with 16 bases lining up with TRBD2. The germline CDR1 and CDR2 sequences are LGHNT and FRNRAP. The trim removed 4 bases at V and 8 bases at J, leaving 16 bases unmatched. The CDR3 runs to 20 residues. The CDR3 nucleotides are TGTGCTAGTGGTTCAACACTCCCGAGCGGGACTAGCGGGAGGGCTGGGGAGCTGTTTTTT. This codes for CASGSTLPSGTSGRAGELFF.

V usage is TRBV12-3 or TRBV12-4 and J usage is TRBJ1-4; no reliable D call. V was trimmed by 2 bases and J by 5 bases, leaving 6 bases between them. The CDR3 covers 13 residues. CDR3 in amino acids: CASSLRLNEKLFF. The DNA of the CDR3 is TGTGCCAGCAGTTTAAGACTGAATGAAAAACTGTTTTTT.

The chain recombines TRBV27 with TRBJ1-5; D is unclear. The CDR3 totals 12 residues. Germline V gene sequence: CDR1 MNHEY, CDR2 SMNVEV (reference sequence). The V gene lost 7 bases and the J gene lost 7 bases, with 11 bases spanning the gap. As DNA, the CDR3 is TGTGCCAGCACCGCTGGTGGCCAGCCCCAGCATTTT. Encoded protein: CASTAGGQPQHF.

V and J are TRBV7-9 and TRBJ1-4; unclear D gene. The V end lost 1 base, the J end lost 5 bases, and 11 bases lay between the germline ends. This CDR3 is built from 15 residues. Germline CDR1 SEHNR, CDR2 FQNEAQ (reference sequence). The DNA for the CDR3 is TGTGCCAGCAGCTTAGGAGGGCAGAGAAATGAAAAACTGTTTTTT. It specifies CASSLGGQRNEKLFF.

The V call is TRBV4-3, the J call TRBJ2-7, with D possibly being TRBD2 (5 bases). V lost 0 bases to trimming and J lost 7 bases, with 13 bases between them. The CDR3 totals 14 residues. Per the germline V gene, CDR1 is LGHNA and CDR2 is YSLEER. CDR3 loop: CASSQDLVGGEQYF. The DNA of the CDR3 is TGCGCCAGCAGCCAAGATTTAGTAGGCGGGGAGCAGTACTTC.

The chain uses TRBV3-1 (or the pseudogene TRBV3-2) and TRBJ2-5; the match to TRBD1 covers 10 bases. V lost 1 base to trimming and J lost 7 bases; unmatched junction nucleotides: 3. Germline CDR1 LGHDT, CDR2 YNNKEL (reference sequence). The CDR3 length is 14 residues. The CDR3 DNA reads as TGTGCCAGCAGCCAAGGACAGGGGGCTGGGACCCAGTACTTC. Protein: CASSQGQGAGTQYF.

This chain connects TRBV27 to TRBJ2-3; 9 nucleotides agree with TRBD1. V lost 1 base, J lost 4 bases, and 12 bases stayed unmatched. CDR3 length equals 18 residues. Germline values: CDR1 MNHEY, CDR2 SMNVEV (reference sequence). The DNA of the CDR3 is TGTGCCAGCAGTTTATTACGCCTACGGGACAGGGTACCAGATACGCAGTATTTT. Translated: CASSLLRLRDRVPDTQYF.

The gene calls are TRBV3-1 (or the pseudogene TRBV3-2) and TRBJ2-7; D is undetermined. CDR1 and CDR2 (germline): LGHDT, YNNKEL (reference sequence). CDR3 length: 11 amino acids. The V end was cut by 1 base, the J end by 9 bases, with 7 bases between. DNA for the CDR3: TGTGCCAGCAGCCAAGCGTATCTGCAGTACTTC. Translation gives CASSQAYLQYF.

This chain joins TRBV6-5 and TRBJ1-5, with a possible D match to TRBD1 (6 bases). CDR3 length equals 14 residues. Trimming cost V 5 bases and J 3 bases, with 11 bases left between them. CDR1 MNHEY and CDR2 SVGAGI come from the germline V gene. The CDR3 protein is CASSTQGYNQPQHF. The CDR3 coding sequence is TGTGCCAGCAGTACCCAGGGGTACAATCAGCCCCAGCATTTT.

The V gene is TRBV6-4, the J gene TRBJ1-1, with no clear D. Looked up from germline, CDR1 is MRHNA and CDR2 is SNTAGT. The CDR3 loop spans 14 amino acids. Trimming removed 7 bases at V and 3 bases at J, with 15 bases between. The CDR3 region is CASTLEASDTEAFF. The CDR3 bases are TGTGCCAGCACTTTGGAGGCCTCGGACACTGAAGCTTTCTTT.

The CDR3 reads CASSLYLGLARSYNEQFF. The CDR3 DNA reads TGTGCCAGCAGTTTATATCTCGGGTTAGCGAGGTCCTACAATGAGCAGTTCTTC. J is TRBJ2-1 and V is TRBV28, with a possible D match to TRBD2 (5 bases). The V end lost 1 base, the J end lost 1 base, and 17 bases lay between the germline ends. Germline loops: CDR1 MDHEN, CDR2 SYDVKM. The CDR3 runs 18 residues.

The genes are TRBV27 and TRBJ1-1; 9 nucleotides line up with TRBD1. V lost 2 bases to trimming and J lost 5 bases; unmatched junction nucleotides: 6. Germline values: CDR1 MNHEY, CDR2 SMNVEV (reference sequence). This CDR3 is 15 amino acids long. CDR3 sequence (DNA): TGTGCCAGCAGTTTAGAGACAGGGGGGACAACTGAAGCTTTCTTT. This codes for CASSLETGGTTEAFF.

The chain recombines TRBV9 with TRBJ2-1; the match to TRBD2 covers 15 bases. The CDR3 is made up of 20 amino acids. Per the germline V gene, CDR1 is SGDLS and CDR2 is YYNGEE. V shed 4 bases and J 9 bases; nucleotides not matched to a gene: 20. CDR3 sequence (DNA): TGTGCCAGCAGCCCGAGGACAGGTTCAGGACTAGCGGGAGGGCCGAGTGAGCAGTTCTTC. Its translation is CASSPRTGSGLAGGPSEQFF.

V usage is TRBV7-2 and J usage is TRBJ1-1; TRBD1 matches at 7 bases. This CDR3 has 12 amino acids. Germline trimming cut 5 bases from V and 11 bases from J; bases unmatched to any gene: 8. Germline V gene lookup returns CDR1 SGHTA and CDR2 FQGNSA. DNA of the CDR3: TGTGCCAGCAGCCGACGGACAGGCGGGGCTTTCTTT. It specifies CASSRRTGGAFF.

The V gene is TRBV28, the J gene TRBJ1-5; TRBD1 aligns across 7 bases. Per the germline V gene, CDR1 is MDHEN and CDR2 is SYDVKM. The CDR3 loop spans 13 amino acids. V gave up 3 bases and J gave up 9 bases; unmatched junction bases: 5. The CDR3 coding sequence is TGTGCCAGCAGTTTCGACAGGGTAAGGCCCCAGCATTTT. Residues: CASSFDRVRPQHF. The complete variable domain, with remaining parts taken from reference TRBV28 and TRBJ1-5, reads DVKVTQSSRYLVKRTGEKVFLECVQDMDHENMFWYRQDPGLGLRLIYFSYDVKMKEKGDIPEGYSVSREKKERFSLILESASTNQTSMYLCASSFDRVRPQHFGDGTRLSIL.

The chain is built from TRBV4-3 and TRBJ2-7; 7 nucleotides align to TRBD2. V shed 3 bases and J 2 bases; nucleotides not matched to a gene: 7. The V gene's germline CDR1 is LGHNA and CDR2 YSLEER. The CDR3 runs 15 residues. Written as DNA, the CDR3 is TGCGCCAGCAGCCAGGGTTTCGGGACTACCTACGAGCAGTACTTC. This translates into CASSQGFGTTYEQYF.